This T cell receptor (beta chain) came from a study of CD8 T cells in Susac syndrome. Germline lookup yields CDR1 SGHTA and CDR2 FQGTGA. V was trimmed by 0 bases and J by 5 bases, leaving 5 bases between them. The CDR3 length is 13 residues. TEMRA cells underwent FACS enrichment and CD8+ and CD4+ T cells underwent negative isolation. The RNA, about 0.45 to 1 ug, was put through reverse transcription using random hexamers. Coverage of TCR beta CDR3 amplification by immunoSEQ multiplex PCR extended to 54 Vbeta and 13 Jbeta. Via MiXCR, TCRdb re-called the immunoSEQ multiplex PCR reads, giving one row per CDR3 protein. The top ten clones hold over 0.1% of a sample with roughly 300,000 distinct CDR3 sequences, roughly 81% of them seen once.

The V and J genes are TRBV7-3 and TRBJ2-1; D is undetermined. This sequence originates from a human donor with multiple sclerosis. The sequenced sample was CD8+ T cells from PBMCs. The CDR3 loop reads CASSLTGNNEQFF. In nucleotides, the CDR3 is TGTGCCAGCAGCTTAACAGGTAACAATGAGCAGTTCTTC. Combining the CDR3 with reference TRBV7-3 and TRBJ2-1 gives the whole variable domain GAGVSQTPSNKVTEKGKYVELRCDPISGHTALYWYRQSLGQGPEFLIYFQGTGAADDSGLPNDRFFAVRPEGSVSTLKIQRTERGDSAVYLCASSLTGNNEQFFGPGTRLTVL.